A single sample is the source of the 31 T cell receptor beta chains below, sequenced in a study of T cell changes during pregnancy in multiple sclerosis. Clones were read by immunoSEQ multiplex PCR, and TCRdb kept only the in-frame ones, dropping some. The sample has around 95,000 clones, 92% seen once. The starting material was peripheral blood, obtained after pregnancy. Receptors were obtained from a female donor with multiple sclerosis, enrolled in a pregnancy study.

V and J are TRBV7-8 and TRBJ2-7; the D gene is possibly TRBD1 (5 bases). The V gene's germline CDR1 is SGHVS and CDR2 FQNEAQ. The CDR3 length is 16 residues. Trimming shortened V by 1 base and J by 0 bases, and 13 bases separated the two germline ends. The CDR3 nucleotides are TGTGCCAGCAGCTTAGAGCAGGGTTCCCTCTCCTACGAGCAGTACTTC. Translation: CASSLEQGSLSYEQYF.

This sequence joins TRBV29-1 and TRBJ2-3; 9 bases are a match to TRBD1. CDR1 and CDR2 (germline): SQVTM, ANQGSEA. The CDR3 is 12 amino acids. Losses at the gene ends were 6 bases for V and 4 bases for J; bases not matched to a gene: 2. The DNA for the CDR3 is TGCAGCGTCGGACAGGGGTCAGATACGCAGTATTTT. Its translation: CSVGQGSDTQYF.

The CDR3 DNA reads TGCGCCAGCAGCTTGGGCGGGAGCCTTACCTACGAGCAGTACTTC. Protein product: CASSLGGSLTYEQYF. This chain links TRBV5-1 with TRBJ2-7; 7 nucleotides align to TRBD2. The germline CDR1 and CDR2 sequences are SGHRS and YFSETQ. The CDR3 length is 15 residues. Trimming took 0 bases from V and 2 from J; bases not matched to a gene: 5. The full variable domain, completed using reference TRBV5-1 and TRBJ2-7, is KAGVTQTPRYLIKTRGQQVTLSCSPISGHRSVSWYQQTPGQGLQFLFEYFSETQRNKGNFPGRFSGRQFSNSRSEMNVSTLELGDSALYLCASSLGGSLTYEQYFGPGTRLTVT.

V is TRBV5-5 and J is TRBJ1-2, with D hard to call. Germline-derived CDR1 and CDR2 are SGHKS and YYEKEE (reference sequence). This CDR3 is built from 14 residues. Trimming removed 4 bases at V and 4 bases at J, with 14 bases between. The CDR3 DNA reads TGTGCCAGCAGCCCGGACCCGACTAGCTATGGCTACACCTTC. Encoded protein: CASSPDPTSYGYTF.

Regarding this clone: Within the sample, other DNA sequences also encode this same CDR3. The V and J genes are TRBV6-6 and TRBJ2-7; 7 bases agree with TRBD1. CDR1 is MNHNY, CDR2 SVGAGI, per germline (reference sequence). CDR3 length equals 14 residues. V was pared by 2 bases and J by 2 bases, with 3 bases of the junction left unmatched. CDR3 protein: CASSYRQGPYEQYF. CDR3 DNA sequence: TGTGCCAGCAGTTACCGACAGGGCCCCTACGAGCAGTACTTC.

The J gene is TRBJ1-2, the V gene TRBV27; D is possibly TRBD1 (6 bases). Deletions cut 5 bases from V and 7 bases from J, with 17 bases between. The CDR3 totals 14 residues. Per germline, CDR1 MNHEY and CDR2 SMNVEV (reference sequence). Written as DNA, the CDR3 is TGTGCCAGCAGTCCCTCCGGGGGGCGGGGTGGCTACACCTTC. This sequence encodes CASSPSGGRGGYTF.

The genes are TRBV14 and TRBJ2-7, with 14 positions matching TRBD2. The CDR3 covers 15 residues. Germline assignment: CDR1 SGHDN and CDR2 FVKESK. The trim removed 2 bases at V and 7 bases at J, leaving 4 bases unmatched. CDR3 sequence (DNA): TGTGCCAGCAGCCAATATGGACTAGCGGGAGGAGAGCAGTACTTC. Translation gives CASSQYGLAGGEQYF.

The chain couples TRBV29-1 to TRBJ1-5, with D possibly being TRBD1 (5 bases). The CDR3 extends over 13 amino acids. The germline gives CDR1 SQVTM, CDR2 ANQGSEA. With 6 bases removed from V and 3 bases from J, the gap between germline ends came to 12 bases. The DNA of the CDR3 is TGCAGCGTACTGGGACTCCCCAATCAGCCCCAGCATTTT. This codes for CSVLGLPNQPQHF.

The CDR3 region has the DNA TGTGCCAGCAGCTTGGAAAGCGGGGGCCAAGAGACCCAGTACTTC. Its protein product is CASSLESGGQETQYF. V gene TRBV5-4 combines with J gene TRBJ2-5; 8 nucleotides line up with TRBD2. Germline trimming cut 0 bases from V and 1 base from J; bases unmatched to any gene: 2. Germline-derived CDR1 and CDR2 are SGHNT and YYREEE (reference sequence). The length of the CDR3 is 15 residues.

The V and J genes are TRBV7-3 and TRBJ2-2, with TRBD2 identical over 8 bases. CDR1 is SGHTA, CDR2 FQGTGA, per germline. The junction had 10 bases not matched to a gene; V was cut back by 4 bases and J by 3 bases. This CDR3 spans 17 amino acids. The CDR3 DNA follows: TGTGCCAGCAGCTCCTACTCTACTAGCGGCGACACCGGGGAGCTGTTTTTT. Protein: CASSSYSTSGDTGELFF. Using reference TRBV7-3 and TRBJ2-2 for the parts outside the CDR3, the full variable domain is GAGVSQTPSNKVTEKGKYVELRCDPISGHTALYWYRQSLGQGPEFLIYFQGTGAADDSGLPNDRFFAVRPEGSVSTLKIQRTERGDSAVYLCASSSYSTSGDTGELFFGEGSRLTVL.

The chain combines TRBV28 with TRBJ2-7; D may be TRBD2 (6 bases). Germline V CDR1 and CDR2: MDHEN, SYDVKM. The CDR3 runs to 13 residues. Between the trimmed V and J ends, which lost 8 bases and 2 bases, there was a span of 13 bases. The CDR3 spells CASSWGDTYEQYF. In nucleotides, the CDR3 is TGTGCCAGCTCTTGGGGGGATACCTACGAGCAGTACTTC. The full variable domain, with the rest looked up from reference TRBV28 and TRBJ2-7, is DVKVTQSSRYLVKRTGEKVFLECVQDMDHENMFWYRQDPGLGLRLIYFSYDVKMKEKGDIPEGYSVSREKKERFSLILESASTNQTSMYLCASSWGDTYEQYFGPGTRLTVT.

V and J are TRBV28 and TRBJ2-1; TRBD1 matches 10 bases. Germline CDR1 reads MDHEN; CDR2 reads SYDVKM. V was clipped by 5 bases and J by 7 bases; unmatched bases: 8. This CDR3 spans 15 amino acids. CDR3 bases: TGTGCCAGCAGTCCATGGACAGGGGGAGGTAATGAGCAGTTCTTC. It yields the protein CASSPWTGGGNEQFF.

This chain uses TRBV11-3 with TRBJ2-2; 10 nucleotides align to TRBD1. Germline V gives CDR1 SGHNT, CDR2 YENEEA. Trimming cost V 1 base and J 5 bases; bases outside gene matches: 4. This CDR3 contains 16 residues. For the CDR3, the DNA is TGTGCCAGCAGCTTAGGACAGGGGGCTCGGACCGGGGAGCTGTTTTTT. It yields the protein CASSLGQGARTGELFF.

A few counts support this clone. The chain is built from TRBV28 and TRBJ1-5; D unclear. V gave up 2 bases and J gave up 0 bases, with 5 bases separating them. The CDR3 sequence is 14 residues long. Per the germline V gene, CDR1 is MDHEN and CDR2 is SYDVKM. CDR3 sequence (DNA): TGTGCCAGCAGTTTAACAGATAGCAATCAGCCCCAGCATTTT. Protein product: CASSLTDSNQPQHF.

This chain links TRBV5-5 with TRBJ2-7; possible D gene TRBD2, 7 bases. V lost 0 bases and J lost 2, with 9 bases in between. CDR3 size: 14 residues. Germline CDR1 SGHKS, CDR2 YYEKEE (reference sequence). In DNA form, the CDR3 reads TGTGCCAGCAGCTTGGACGGGGGGCCCTACGAGCAGTACTTC. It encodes CASSLDGGPYEQYF.

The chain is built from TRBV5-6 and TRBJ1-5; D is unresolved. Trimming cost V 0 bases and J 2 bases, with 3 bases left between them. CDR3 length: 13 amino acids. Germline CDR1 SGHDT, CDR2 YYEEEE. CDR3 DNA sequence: TGTGCCAGCAGCTTGGCAGGCAATCAGCCCCAGCATTTT. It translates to CASSLAGNQPQHF.

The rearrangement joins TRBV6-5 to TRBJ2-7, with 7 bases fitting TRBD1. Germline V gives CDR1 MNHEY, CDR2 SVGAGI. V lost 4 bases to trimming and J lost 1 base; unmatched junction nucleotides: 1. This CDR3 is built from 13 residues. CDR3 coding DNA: TGTGCCAGCAGTTGGGACAGTTCCTACGAGCAGTACTTC. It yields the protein CASSWDSSYEQYF.

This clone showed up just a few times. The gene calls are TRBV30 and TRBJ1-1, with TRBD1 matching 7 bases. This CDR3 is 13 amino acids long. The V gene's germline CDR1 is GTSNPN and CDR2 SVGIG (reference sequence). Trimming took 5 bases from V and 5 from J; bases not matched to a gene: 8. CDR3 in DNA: TGTGCCTGGTGGCACGAACAGGGGACTGAAGCTTTCTTT. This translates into CAWWHEQGTEAFF.

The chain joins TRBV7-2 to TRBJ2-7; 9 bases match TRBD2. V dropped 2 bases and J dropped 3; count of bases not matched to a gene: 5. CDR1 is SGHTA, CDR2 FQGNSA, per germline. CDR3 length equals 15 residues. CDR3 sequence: CASSLLLAGVYEQYF. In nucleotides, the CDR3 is TGTGCCAGCAGCTTACTCTTAGCGGGAGTCTACGAGCAGTACTTC.

CDR3 DNA: TGTGCCAGTACCAGCGGGGGGGCACGTAATGAGCAGTTCTTC. It encodes CASTSGGARNEQFF. The chain joins TRBV2 to TRBJ2-1; 10 nucleotides align to TRBD2. The V and J ends lost 9 bases and 7 bases, in that order; junction bases with no gene match: 9. Germline V gene lookup returns CDR1 SNHLY and CDR2 FYNNEI. The CDR3 length is 14 residues.

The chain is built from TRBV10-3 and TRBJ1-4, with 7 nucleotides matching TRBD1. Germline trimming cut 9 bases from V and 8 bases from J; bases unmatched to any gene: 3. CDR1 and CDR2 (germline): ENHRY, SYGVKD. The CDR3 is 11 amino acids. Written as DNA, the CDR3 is TGTGCCATTTCAGGGGGAGAAAAACTGTTTTTT. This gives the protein CAISGGEKLFF.

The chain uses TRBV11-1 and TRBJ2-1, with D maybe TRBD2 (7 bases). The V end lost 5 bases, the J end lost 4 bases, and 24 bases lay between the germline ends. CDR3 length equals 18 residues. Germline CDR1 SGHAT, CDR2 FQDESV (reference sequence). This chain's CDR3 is CASSPEIQGGGAYNEQFF. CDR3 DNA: TGTGCCAGCAGCCCAGAGATACAGGGAGGGGGGGCATACAATGAGCAGTTCTTC.

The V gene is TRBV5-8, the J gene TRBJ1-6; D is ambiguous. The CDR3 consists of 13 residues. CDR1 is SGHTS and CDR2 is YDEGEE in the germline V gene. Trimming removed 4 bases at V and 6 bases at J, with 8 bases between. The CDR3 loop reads CASSPQINSPLHF. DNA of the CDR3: TGTGCCAGCAGCCCGCAGATTAATTCACCCCTCCACTTT.

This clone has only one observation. This CDR3 reads CASRTLASSYNEQFF. The CDR3 nucleotides are TGTGCCAGCAGGACCCTAGCGAGCTCCTACAATGAGCAGTTCTTC. This chain links TRBV6-5 with TRBJ2-1; D is possibly TRBD2 (6 bases). The CDR3 has 15 amino acids. Germline values: CDR1 MNHEY, CDR2 SVGAGI. The V end lost 6 bases, the J end lost 0 bases, and 12 bases lay between the germline ends.

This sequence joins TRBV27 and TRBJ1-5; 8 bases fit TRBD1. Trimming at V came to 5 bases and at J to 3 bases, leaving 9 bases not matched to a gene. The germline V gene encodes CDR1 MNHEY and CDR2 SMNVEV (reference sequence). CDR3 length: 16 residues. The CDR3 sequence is CASSPWQGATNQPQHF. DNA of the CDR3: TGTGCCAGCAGTCCCTGGCAGGGGGCGACCAATCAGCCCCAGCATTTT.

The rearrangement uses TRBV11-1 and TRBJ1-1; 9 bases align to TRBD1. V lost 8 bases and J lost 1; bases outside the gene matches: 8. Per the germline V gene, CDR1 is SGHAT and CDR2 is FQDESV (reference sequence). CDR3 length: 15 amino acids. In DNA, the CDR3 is TGTGCCAGCGGAGGACAGGGGAGTCCGAACACTGAAGCTTTCTTT. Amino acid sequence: CASGGQGSPNTEAFF. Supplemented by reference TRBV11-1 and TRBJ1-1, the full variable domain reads EAEVAQSPRYKITEKSQAVAFWCDPISGHATLYWYRQILGQGPELLVQFQDESVVDDSQLPKDRFSAERLKGVDSTLKIQPAELGDSAMYLCASGGQGSPNTEAFFGQGTRLTVV.

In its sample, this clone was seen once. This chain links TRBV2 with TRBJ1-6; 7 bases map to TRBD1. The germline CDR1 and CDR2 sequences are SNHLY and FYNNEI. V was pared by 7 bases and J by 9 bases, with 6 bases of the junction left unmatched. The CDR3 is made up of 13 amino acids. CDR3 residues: CASKETGSSPLHF. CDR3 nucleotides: TGTGCCAGCAAAGAGACAGGGTCTTCACCCCTCCACTTT. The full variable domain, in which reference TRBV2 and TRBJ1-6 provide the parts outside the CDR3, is EPEVTQTPSHQVTQMGQEVILRCVPISNHLYFYWYRQILGQKVEFLVSFYNNEISEKSEIFDDQFSVERPDGSNFTLKIRSTKLEDSAMYFCASKETGSSPLHFGNGTRLTVT.

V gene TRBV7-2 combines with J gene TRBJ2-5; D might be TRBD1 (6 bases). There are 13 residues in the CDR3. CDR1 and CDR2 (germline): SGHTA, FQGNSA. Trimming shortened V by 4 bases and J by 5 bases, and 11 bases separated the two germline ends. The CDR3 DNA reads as TGTGCCAGCAGCTCCCGGGACAAGGAGACCCAGTACTTC. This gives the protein CASSSRDKETQYF.

The CDR3 DNA follows: TGTGCCAGTAGTAGAGAGACAGGGTCATCATCCTACGAGCAGTACTTC. Translation: CASSRETGSSSYEQYF. The chain carries TRBV19 and TRBJ2-7, with 7 nucleotides matching TRBD1. Germline loops: CDR1 LNHDA, CDR2 SQIVND (reference sequence). The ends lost 4 bases at V and 1 base at J; junction bases unmatched: 10. CDR3 size: 16 residues.

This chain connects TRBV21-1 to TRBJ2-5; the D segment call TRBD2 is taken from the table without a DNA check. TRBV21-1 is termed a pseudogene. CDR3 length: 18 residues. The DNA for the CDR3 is TGTGCCAGCAGCAAAAGTCCGGCGGGGACTAGCGGAAAAGAGACCCAGTACTTC. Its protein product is CASSKSPAGTSGKETQYF.

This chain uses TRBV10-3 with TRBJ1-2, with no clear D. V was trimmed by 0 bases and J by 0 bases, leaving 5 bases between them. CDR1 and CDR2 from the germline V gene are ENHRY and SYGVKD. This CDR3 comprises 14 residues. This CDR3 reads CAISESSANYGYTF. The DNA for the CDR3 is TGTGCCATCAGTGAGTCCTCGGCTAACTATGGCTACACCTTC.